These 3 T cell receptor beta chains were sequenced from one sample in a study of T cell changes during pregnancy in multiple sclerosis. Only in-frame clones appear in the TCRdb table, and some are missing; sequencing was by immunoSEQ multiplex PCR. The repertoire consists of some 43,000 clones, with under 90% occurring once and the leading ten covering approximately 1.6%. The sequences come from peripheral blood, collected in the first trimester of pregnancy. Source of these receptors: a female donor in good health, enrolled as a control in a pregnancy study.

The chain carries TRBV5-1 and TRBJ1-1, with a weak D call TRBD1 (5 bases). V gave up 0 bases and J gave up 0 bases, with 15 bases separating them. CDR3 size: 17 residues. Germline V gene sequence: CDR1 SGHRS, CDR2 YFSETQ. CDR3: CASSLGQYSFMNTEAFF. Here the CDR3 DNA reads TGCGCCAGCAGCTTGGGACAGTATTCCTTCATGAACACTGAAGCTTTCTTT.

The chain employs TRBV7-2 and TRBJ2-3; 7 nucleotides agree with TRBD1. Germline V lookup: CDR1 SGHTA, CDR2 FQGNSA. Trimming at V came to 5 bases and at J to 0 bases, leaving 5 bases not matched to a gene. The length of the CDR3 is 15 residues. CDR3 bases: TGTGCCAGCAGCCACGGGACAGAAAGCACAGATACGCAGTATTTT. Protein: CASSHGTESTDTQYF.

The rearrangement joins TRBV2 to TRBJ2-3, with TRBD2 identical over 13 bases. Germline CDR1 SNHLY, CDR2 FYNNEI. The CDR3 sequence is 17 residues long. Trimming cost V 7 bases and J 5 bases; bases outside gene matches: 12. CDR3 coding DNA: TGTGCCAGCACCCCACCCAAACTAGCGGGGGGGCAAGATACGCAGTATTTT. This encodes CASTPPKLAGGQDTQYF.